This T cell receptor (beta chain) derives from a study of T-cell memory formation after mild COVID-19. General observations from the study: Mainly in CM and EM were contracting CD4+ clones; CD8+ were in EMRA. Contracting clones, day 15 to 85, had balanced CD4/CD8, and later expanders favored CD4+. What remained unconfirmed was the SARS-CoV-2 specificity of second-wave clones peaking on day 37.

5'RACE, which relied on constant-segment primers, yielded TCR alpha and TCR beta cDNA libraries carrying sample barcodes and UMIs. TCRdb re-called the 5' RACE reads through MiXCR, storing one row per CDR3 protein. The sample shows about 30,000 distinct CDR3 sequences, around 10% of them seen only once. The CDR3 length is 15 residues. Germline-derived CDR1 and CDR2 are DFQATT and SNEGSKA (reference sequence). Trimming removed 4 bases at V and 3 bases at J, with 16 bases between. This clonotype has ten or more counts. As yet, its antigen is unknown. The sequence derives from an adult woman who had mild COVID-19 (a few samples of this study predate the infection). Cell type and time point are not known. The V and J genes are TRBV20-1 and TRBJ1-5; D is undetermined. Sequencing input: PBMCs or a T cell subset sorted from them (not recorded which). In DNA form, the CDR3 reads TGCAGTGCTAAACCAACGGGCGAATTCAATCAGCCCCAGCATTTT. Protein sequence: CSAKPTGEFNQPQHF.